This TCR beta chain is from a study of blood T cells in healthy people across ages. The use of a sample-barcoded 5' primer and a J-beta primer mix characterized a second PCR of roughly 6 to 11 cycles. TCRdb fed the 5' RACE reads into MiXCR, producing one record per CDR3 protein. The sample lists roughly 1.5 million distinct CDR3 sequences, less than 45% occurring once. A note on this clonotype: The antigen remains unidentified.

Broader study findings: Nothing was known about donor CMV status, and this possibly confounded expanded clonotype changes.

Between the trimmed V and J ends, which lost 2 bases and 3 bases, there was a span of 11 bases. CDR3 length equals 15 residues. CDR1 is MNHEY, CDR2 SMNVEV, per germline (reference sequence). Material for sequencing was blood. V gene TRBV27 combines with J gene TRBJ1-5; D is ambiguous. This TCR came from a woman aged 18-35 years in good health. The DNA of the CDR3 is TGTGCCAGCAGTTTACGGGGTTTGTACAATCAGCCCCAGCATTTT. Translation gives CASSLRGLYNQPQHF.